A selection of T cell receptor beta chains follows, all from one sample in a study of blood T cell repertoires in COVID-19. The table came from immunoSEQ multiplex PCR; TCRdb's copy has only in-frame clones and leaves some out. This sample yields 110,000 or so clones, of which more than 85% are seen a single time; about a fifth belongs to the top ten. Sample: peripheral blood. These receptors all stem from a human donor with acute or convalescent COVID-19. The donor label of this sample is uncertain. CDR3s leave out the opening cysteine and the closing phenylalanine or tryptophan. The order of the fields is V gene, CDR3 protein.

>TRBV29-1
SVQQGIGNQPQH
>TRBV4-2
ASSKTSGSTDTQY
>TRBV7-6
ASSLGTALSTDTQY
>TRBV6-4
ASSPTSSTDTQY
>TRBV19
ASRPEGSSTDTQY
>TRBV5-1
ASSLTSGRAFGTYEQY
>TRBV3-1/TRBV3-2
ASSQGLADGGYT
>TRBV7-6
ASSYGTNLRTDTQY
>TRBV5-4
ASSSGRVKQETQY
>TRBV28
ASSSWRALRRVATNEKLF
>TRBV5-1
ASSLEQGGEQY
>TRBV24-1
AISTSEPLGNEQF
>TRBV28
ASSQGASDTQY
>TRBV7-9
ASSLPTTGAGNTIY
>TRBV6-4
ASSGGTGTRSGYT
>TRBV29-1
SVEDLNRGGGT
>TRBV10-3
AISESTSGGETQY
>TRBV4-3
ASSQGQGAAEAF
>TRBV4-2
ASSPDRGRFYGYT
>TRBV9
ASSLPRDRGRVSSGANVLT
>TRBV5-1
ASQVGQGLNTEAF
>TRBV30
AWSADRVFSGNTIY
>TRBV2
ASSESVATNEKLF
>TRBV6-2/TRBV6-3
ASSLDDRDQAF
>TRBV2
ASSARRDFNEKLF
>TRBV7-2
ASSLDSVSTDTQY
>TRBV19
ASRPRPGQGAMVGNIQY
>TRBV10-3
AISLGLTNTEAF
>TRBV5-5
ASSFPWTDANYGYT
>TRBV27
ASSLGQAGGYT
>TRBV5-1
ASRRPGTSVNTEAF
>TRBV6-2/TRBV6-3
ASSPLGSMEGLAF
>TRBV6-5
ASRETGGSSYEQY
>TRBV6-2/TRBV6-3
ASSTGTGGETQY
>TRBV19
ASRISGTYRGYT
>TRBV7-9
ASSTGQGSSPLH
>TRBV4-1
ASSQEGQGLSYNEQF
>TRBV2
ASSLAGGPWTDTQY
>TRBV14
ASGSTAGNTIY
>TRBV18
ASSRAGLTDTQY
>TRBV7-2
ASSFRGRQFSGNTIY
>TRBV28
ASSSPASGGAYYNEQF
>TRBV9
ASSDGTGSRSGRAF
>TRBV11-2
ASSHYRGRHQETQY
>TRBV4-1
ASSQVPTGAGNTIY
>TRBV27
ASSLDSEAYNEQF
>TRBV6-1
ASSDAFRGSGTEAF
>TRBV7-9
ASSRMGLAGYTDTQY
>TRBV20-1
SASRQGRNQPQH
>TRBV18
ASSPRTGANTEAF
>TRBV5-1
ASSLETGVTDTQY
>TRBV4-1
ASSHPQGSGELF
>TRBV19
ASSIPGQGKGYT
>TRBV7-9
ASSFRQGIDNEQF
>TRBV4-1
ASSQSFAGQVPNQPQH